This T cell receptor (beta chain) originates from a study of shared clonotypes between healthy human individuals. Points on this clone: The antigen is not known.

Study findings and constraints: Relative to clonotypes present in all four donors, those not shared had lower generation probabilities. There were few donors, and this limited the genetic and exposure-history diversity represented.

As processed by the authors: Junction-only sequences without quality scores were provided by ImmunoSEQ, so filtering was different. Here immunoSEQ multiplex PCR was the method, and the copy in TCRdb shows in-frame clones only, minus some. V, J and clone size reflect that table, while D and trimming were determined from the DNA. The sample has 400,000 to 600,000 clones; 95% to 96% are singletons. Germline V gene data show CDR1 as SNHLY and CDR2 as FYNNEI. The length of the CDR3 is 15 residues. Trimming pared 6 bases from V and 0 bases from J, leaving 11 bases between. J is TRBJ1-4 and V is TRBV2; perhaps TRBD1 as D (6 bases). Sequencing was performed on naive CD4+ T cells sorted from blood. Subset noted: CD45RA+ positively selected. The receptor comes from a woman aged 25 to 39 in good health. CDR3 in DNA: TGTGCCAGCAGACGCAGGGGTCCAACTAATGAAAAACTGTTTTTT. It specifies CASRRRGPTNEKLFF.